This TCR beta chain emerged from a study of technical replicates of blood from four donors. V was pared by 7 bases and J by 3 bases, with 10 bases between. Germline values: CDR1 SNHLY, CDR2 FYNNEI. The CDR3 runs 13 residues. The data were produced by immunoSEQ multiplex PCR, yet TCRdb's version contains in-frame clones alone and is incomplete. This sample has 65,000 to 95,000 clones, with around 93% found just once. The specimen was T cells isolated from PBMCs. The receptor was isolated from a human donor in good health. This rearrangement joins TRBV2 to TRBJ1-5; D is unresolved. This CDR3 reads CASMVQSNQPQHF. Written as DNA, the CDR3 is TGTGCCAGCATGGTACAGTCCAATCAGCCCCAGCATTTT.